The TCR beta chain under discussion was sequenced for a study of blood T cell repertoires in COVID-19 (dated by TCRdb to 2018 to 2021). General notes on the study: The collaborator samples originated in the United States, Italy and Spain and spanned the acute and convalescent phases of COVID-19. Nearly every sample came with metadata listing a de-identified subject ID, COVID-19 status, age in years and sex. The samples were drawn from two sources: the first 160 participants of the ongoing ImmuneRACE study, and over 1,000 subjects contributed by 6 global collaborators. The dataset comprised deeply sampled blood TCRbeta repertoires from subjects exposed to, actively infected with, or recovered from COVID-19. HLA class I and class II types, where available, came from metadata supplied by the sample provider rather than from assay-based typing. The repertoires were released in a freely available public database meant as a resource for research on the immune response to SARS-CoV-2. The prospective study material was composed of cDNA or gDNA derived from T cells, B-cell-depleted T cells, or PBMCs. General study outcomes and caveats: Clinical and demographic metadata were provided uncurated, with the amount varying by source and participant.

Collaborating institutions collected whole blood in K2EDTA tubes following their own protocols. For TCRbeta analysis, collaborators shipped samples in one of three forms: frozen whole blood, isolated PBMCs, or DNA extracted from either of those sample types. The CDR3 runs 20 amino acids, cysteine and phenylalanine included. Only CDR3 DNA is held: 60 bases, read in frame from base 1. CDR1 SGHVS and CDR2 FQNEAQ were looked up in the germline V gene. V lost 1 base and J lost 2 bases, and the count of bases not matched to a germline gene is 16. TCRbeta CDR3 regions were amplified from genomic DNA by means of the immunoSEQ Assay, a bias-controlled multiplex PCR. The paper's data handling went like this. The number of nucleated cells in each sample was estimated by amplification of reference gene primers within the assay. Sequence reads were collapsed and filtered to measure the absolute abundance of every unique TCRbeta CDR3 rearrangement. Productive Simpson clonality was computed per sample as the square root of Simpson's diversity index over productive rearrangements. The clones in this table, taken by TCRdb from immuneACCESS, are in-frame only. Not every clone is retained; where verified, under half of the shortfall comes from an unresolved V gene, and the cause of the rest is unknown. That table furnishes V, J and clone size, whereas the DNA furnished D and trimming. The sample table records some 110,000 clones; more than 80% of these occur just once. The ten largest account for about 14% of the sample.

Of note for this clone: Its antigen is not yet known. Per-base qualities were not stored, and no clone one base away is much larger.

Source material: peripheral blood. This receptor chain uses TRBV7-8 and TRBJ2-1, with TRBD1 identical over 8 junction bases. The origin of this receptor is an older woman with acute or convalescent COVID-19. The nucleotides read TGTGCCAGCAGCTTAGACGGAACAGGGGGTTGGGGCCTTCCCTACAATGAGCAGTTCTTC. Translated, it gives CASSLDGTGGWGLPYNEQFF.